The clone carrying this TCR beta chain was observed at least ten times. Its target is not known. A CD8+CD4-CCR7+CD45RA+ gate was used to sort naive CD8 T cells. The germline CDR1 and CDR2 sequences are MNHEY and SMNVEV (reference sequence). The germline V and J ends were trimmed by 6 bases and 3 bases, with 15 bases remaining between them. CDR3 length: 14 residues. This specimen belongs to a study of molecular identifiers for immune sequencing clone quantification. In TCRdb, the PCR reads were re-called with MiXCR into one record per CDR3 protein. The sample carries some 320,000 distinct CDR3 sequences, about 21% recorded once. Study conclusions and caveats: With a barcode shared among identical TCR molecules, highly expanded clone sizes could be underestimated.

The TCR comes from a human donor in good health. Some libraries in this study had Jurkat cell RNA spiked in. The material sequenced was naive CD8+ T cells from blood, with Jurkat cell RNA spiked in. As for subset: FACS-sorted CD8+CD4-CCR7+CD45RA+ naive T cells. The V and J genes are TRBV27 and TRBJ2-7, with D uncertain. CDR3 in amino acids: CASSLNRQVYEQYF. The CDR3 region has the DNA TGTGCCAGCAGCCTTAATCGCCAGGTCTACGAGCAGTACTTC.